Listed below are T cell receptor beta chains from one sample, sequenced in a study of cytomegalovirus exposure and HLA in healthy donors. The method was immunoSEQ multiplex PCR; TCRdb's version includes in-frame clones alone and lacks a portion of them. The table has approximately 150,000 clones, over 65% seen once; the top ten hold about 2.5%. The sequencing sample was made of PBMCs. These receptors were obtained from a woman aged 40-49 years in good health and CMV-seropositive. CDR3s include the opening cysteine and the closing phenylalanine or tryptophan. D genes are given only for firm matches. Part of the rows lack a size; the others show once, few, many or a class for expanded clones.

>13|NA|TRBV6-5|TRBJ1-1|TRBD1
CASRTGASTEAFF
TGTGCCAGCAGGACAGGGGCGAGCACTGAAGCTTTCTTT
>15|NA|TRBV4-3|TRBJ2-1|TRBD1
CASSQVDRDGGEQFF
TGCGCCAGCAGCCAAGTGGACAGGGATGGGGGTGAGCAGTTCTTC
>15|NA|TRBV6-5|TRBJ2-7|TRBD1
CASSAGTGRAYEQYF
TGTGCCAGCAGTGCAGGGACAGGGAGGGCCTACGAGCAGTACTTC
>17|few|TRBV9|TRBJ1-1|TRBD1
CASSVGSLRQGRSEAFF
TGTGCCAGCAGCGTAGGAAGCCTCCGACAGGGGCGTTCTGAAGCTTTCTTT
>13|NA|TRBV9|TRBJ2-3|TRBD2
CASTGLAADTQYF
TGTGCCAGCACGGGACTAGCAGCCGATACGCAGTATTTT
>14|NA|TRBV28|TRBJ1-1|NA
CASSSPFPTGKAFF
TGTGCCAGCAGCTCCCCTTTTCCCACCGGGAAAGCTTTCTTT
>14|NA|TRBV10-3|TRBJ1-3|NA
CAISGMGSGNTIYF
TGTGCCATCAGTGGAATGGGGAGCGGAAACACCATATATTTT
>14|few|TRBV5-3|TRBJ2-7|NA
CARSQGLKMGEQYF
TGTGCCAGAAGCCAGGGTCTTAAAATGGGCGAGCAGTACTTC
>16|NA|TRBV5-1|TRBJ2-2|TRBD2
CASSLLAGGATGELFF
TGCGCCAGCAGCCTGCTAGCGGGGGGAGCCACCGGGGAGCTGTTTTTT
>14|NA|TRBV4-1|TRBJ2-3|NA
CASSQEDYWDTQYF
TGCGCCAGCAGCCAAGAGGACTATTGGGATACGCAGTATTTT